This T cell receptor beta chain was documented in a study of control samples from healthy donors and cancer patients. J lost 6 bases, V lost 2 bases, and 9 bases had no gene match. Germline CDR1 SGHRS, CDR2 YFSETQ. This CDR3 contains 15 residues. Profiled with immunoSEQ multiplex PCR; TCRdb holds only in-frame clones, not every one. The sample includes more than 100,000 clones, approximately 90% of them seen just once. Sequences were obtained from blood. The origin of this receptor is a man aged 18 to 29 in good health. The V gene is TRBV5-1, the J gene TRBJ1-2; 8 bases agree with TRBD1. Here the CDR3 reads CASSFQGAPGNGYTF. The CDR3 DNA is TGCGCCAGCAGCTTCCAGGGGGCGCCAGGGAATGGCTACACCTTC. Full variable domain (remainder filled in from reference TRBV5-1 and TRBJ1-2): KAGVTQTPRYLIKTRGQQVTLSCSPISGHRSVSWYQQTPGQGLQFLFEYFSETQRNKGNFPGRFSGRQFSNSRSEMNVSTLELGDSALYLCASSFQGAPGNGYTFGSGTRLTVV.